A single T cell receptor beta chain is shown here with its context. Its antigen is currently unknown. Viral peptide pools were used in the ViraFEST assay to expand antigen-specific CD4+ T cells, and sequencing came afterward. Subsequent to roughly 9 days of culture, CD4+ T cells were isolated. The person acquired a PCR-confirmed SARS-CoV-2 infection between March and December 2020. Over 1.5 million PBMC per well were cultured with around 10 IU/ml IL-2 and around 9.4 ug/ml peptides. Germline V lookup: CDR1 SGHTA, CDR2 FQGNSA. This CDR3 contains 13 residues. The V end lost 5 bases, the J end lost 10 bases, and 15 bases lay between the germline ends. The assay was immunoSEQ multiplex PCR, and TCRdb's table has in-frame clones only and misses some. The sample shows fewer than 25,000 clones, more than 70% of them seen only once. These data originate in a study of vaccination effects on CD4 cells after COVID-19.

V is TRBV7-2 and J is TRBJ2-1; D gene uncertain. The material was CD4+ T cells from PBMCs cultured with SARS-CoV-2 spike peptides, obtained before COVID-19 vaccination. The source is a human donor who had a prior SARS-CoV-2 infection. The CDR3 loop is CASSPPDAREQFF. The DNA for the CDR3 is TGTGCCAGCAGCCCACCAGATGCCCGGGAGCAGTTCTTC. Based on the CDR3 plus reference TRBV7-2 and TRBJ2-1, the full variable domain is GAGVSQSPSNKVTEKGKDVELRCDPISGHTALYWYRQSLGQGLEFLIYFQGNSAPDKSGLPSDRFSAERTGGSVSTLTIQRTQQEDSAVYLCASSPPDAREQFFGPGTRLTVL.